The 28 T cell receptor beta chains below were found in one sample sequenced in a study of blood T cell repertoires in COVID-19 (TCRdb year 2020). Libraries were built with the immunoSEQ multiplex PCR assay. Not all clones reach the TCRdb copy of this immuneACCESS table, which keeps in-frame sequences only. Checked studies attribute under half of the gap to unresolved V genes and leave the rest unexplained. For this sample the table gives some 390,000 clones, of which about nine tenths were detected only once. In total, the top ten clones hold 1.5% to 1.8% of the sample. Sequenced: peripheral blood. Every receptor here comes from a middle-aged woman with COVID-19, enrolled during active disease.

The rearrangement uses TRBV6-4 and TRBJ2-1; TRBD1 might be the D (7 bases). CDR3 size: 16 residues. Germline V gives CDR1 MRHNA, CDR2 SNTAGT. V lost 3 bases to trimming and J lost 4 bases, with 16 bases between them. The CDR3 bases are TGTGCCAGCAGTGATGGTGGGGGGACAGATTACAATGAGCAGTTCTTC. Translating it yields CASSDGGGTDYNEQFF.

As to this clone: At the DNA level, this CDR3 is encoded by other sequences in the same sample as well. This chain links TRBV28 with TRBJ2-3, with a weak D call TRBD2 (6 bases). V was pared by 3 bases and J by 6 bases, with 13 bases between. The CDR3 has 14 amino acids. CDR1 MDHEN and CDR2 SYDVKM come from the germline V gene. CDR3 in amino acids: CASSLYRGTDTQYF. CDR3 coding DNA: TGTGCCAGCAGTTTGTATCGGGGGACGGATACGCAGTATTTT.

The J gene is TRBJ1-1, the V gene TRBV29-1, with 9 bases that match TRBD1. J was trimmed by 10 bases and V by 4 bases; bases with no gene match: 10. Germline V gene data show CDR1 as SQVTM and CDR2 as ANQGSEA. The CDR3 is made up of 13 amino acids. This CDR3 is CSVVSGTGRRAFF. The CDR3 DNA follows: TGCAGCGTTGTTTCCGGGACAGGGAGGAGAGCTTTCTTT.

The chain employs TRBV5-1 and TRBJ1-1; TRBD1 agrees at 8 bases. Germline lookup yields CDR1 SGHRS and CDR2 YFSETQ. The CDR3 is made up of 15 amino acids. J lost 4 bases, V lost 0 bases, and 5 bases had no gene match. The DNA for the CDR3 is TGCGCCAGCAGCTTGGAACAGGGGGGCATCACTGAAGCTTTCTTT. Encoded protein: CASSLEQGGITEAFF.

CDR3 in DNA: TGTGCCAGCATCTTCAGCGGGGCCTCCTACAATGAGCAGTTCTTC. Protein sequence: CASIFSGASYNEQFF. V is TRBV28 and J is TRBJ2-1; TRBD2 matches at 7 bases. V dropped 7 bases and J dropped 0; count of bases not matched to a gene: 6. Germline V gives CDR1 MDHEN, CDR2 SYDVKM. The CDR3 sequence is 15 residues long.

The chain is built from TRBV28 and TRBJ1-2; 10 bases are a match to TRBD1. Trimming took 0 bases from V and 4 from J; bases not matched to a gene: 2. Germline CDR1 and CDR2: MDHEN and SYDVKM. The CDR3 has 15 amino acids. CDR3 loop: CASSLWGQGSYGYTF. The CDR3 nucleotides read TGTGCCAGCAGTTTATGGGGACAGGGGAGCTATGGCTACACCTTC.

V and J are TRBV9 and TRBJ1-2, with D tentatively TRBD1 (5 bases). The germline V gene encodes CDR1 SGDLS and CDR2 YYNGEE. CDR3 length: 11 residues. V was pared by 5 bases and J by 7 bases, with 9 bases between. Written as DNA, the CDR3 is TGTGCCAGCAGTCAGGGATCTGGCTACACCTTC. Translating gives CASSQGSGYTF.

The CDR3 loop reads CASRGTGGNSGNTIYF. The CDR3 DNA is TGTGCCAGCAGGGGAACAGGGGGCAACTCTGGAAACACCATATATTTT. The chain couples TRBV7-9 to TRBJ1-3, with TRBD1 matching 9 bases. CDR1 is SEHNR and CDR2 is FQNEAQ in the germline V gene (reference sequence). The CDR3 extends over 16 amino acids. After removal of 6 bases from V and 0 bases from J, the junction contained 6 bases not matched to a gene.

J is TRBJ2-1 and V is TRBV18; tentatively, D is TRBD1 (5 bases). The CDR3 spans 16 residues. CDR1 KGHSH and CDR2 LQKENI come from the germline V gene. V was clipped by 3 bases and J by 1 base, with 13 bases between them. In nucleotides, the CDR3 is TGTGCCAGCTCACCCGTGGCGGACATATCCTACAATGAGCAGTTCTTC. Translation gives CASSPVADISYNEQFF. The whole variable domain, remainder taken from reference TRBV18 and TRBJ2-1, is NAGVMQNPRHLVRRRGQEARLRCSPMKGHSHVYWYRQLPEEGLKFMVYLQKENIIDESGMPKERFSAEFPKEGPSILRIQQVVRGDSAAYFCASSPVADISYNEQFFGPGTRLTVL.

In its sample, this clone was seen once. V and J are TRBV11-2 and TRBJ2-5; D gene ambiguous. The germline V gene encodes CDR1 SGHAT and CDR2 FQNNGV. The CDR3 covers 16 residues. V lost 6 bases and J 1 base, leaving 18 bases between the germline ends. The CDR3 loop reads CASRSPSVFGQETQYF. CDR3 DNA sequence: TGTGCCAGCAGGTCCCCTTCGGTTTTCGGCCAAGAGACCCAGTACTTC. The whole variable domain, filled in from reference TRBV11-2 and TRBJ2-5, reads EAGVAQSPRYKIIEKRQSVAFWCNPISGHATLYWYQQILGQGPKLLIQFQNNGVVDDSQLPKDRFSAERLKGVDSTLKIQPAKLEDSAVYLCASRSPSVFGQETQYFGPGTRLLVL.

This rearrangement joins TRBV4-2 to TRBJ1-2; 8 bases match TRBD1. Trimming took 0 bases from V and 5 from J; bases not matched to a gene: 5. The CDR3 is 15 amino acids. Germline CDR1 is LGHNA and CDR2 is YNFKEQ. The CDR3 loop is CASSQEYRGGYGYTF. Written as DNA, the CDR3 is TGTGCCAGCAGCCAAGAATACAGGGGGGGTTATGGCTACACCTTC.

DNA for the CDR3: TGTGCCAGCAGCTTCCGGGACAGTAACACCGGGGAGCTGTTTTTT. It specifies CASSFRDSNTGELFF. This chain connects TRBV7-2 to TRBJ2-2; TRBD1 matches 7 bases. Germline CDR1 reads SGHTA; CDR2 reads FQGNSA. Losses at the gene ends were 3 bases for V and 2 bases for J; bases not matched to a gene: 3. The CDR3 extends over 15 amino acids.

This rearrangement joins TRBV12-3 or TRBV12-4 to TRBJ1-1; 7 bases map to TRBD1. The J segment lost 5 bases and the V segment lost 11 bases, leaving 11 bases of the junction unmatched. The CDR3 length is 13 residues. The DNA of the CDR3 is TGTGCCTGGAGTAGGGGGCGAGATACTGAAGCTTTCTTT. This gives the protein CAWSRGRDTEAFF.

The V call is TRBV10-3, the J call TRBJ2-7; TRBD2 is a possible D gene (5 bases). This CDR3 has 12 residues. Germline V gene lookup returns CDR1 ENHRY and CDR2 SYGVKD. V gave up 3 bases and J gave up 5 bases, with 8 bases separating them. The CDR3 DNA reads TGTGCCATCAGTGATGACGGGGACGAGCAGTACTTC. It yields the protein CAISDDGDEQYF.

The gene calls are TRBV27 and TRBJ2-3; TRBD1 aligns across 10 bases. With V trimmed by 3 bases and J by 4 bases, 10 bases remained unmatched. CDR1 and CDR2 from the germline V gene are MNHEY and SMNVEV (reference sequence). The CDR3 extends over 17 amino acids. The CDR3 protein is CASSLETGQGFSDTQYF. In DNA form, the CDR3 reads TGTGCCAGCAGTTTGGAGACGGGACAGGGGTTTTCAGATACGCAGTATTTT.

The chain carries TRBV28 and TRBJ2-7, with 8 bases fitting TRBD1. This CDR3 is built from 16 residues. Germline V lookup: CDR1 MDHEN, CDR2 SYDVKM. V lost 6 bases to trimming and J lost 3 bases; unmatched junction nucleotides: 13. CDR3 DNA sequence: TGTGCCAGCAGCCATAGCCGCGGACAGGGCGACTACGAGCAGTACTTC. It translates to CASSHSRGQGDYEQYF.

CDR3 protein: CASSPLAGGPNEQFF. The CDR3 nucleotides are TGTGCCAGCAGCCCACTAGCGGGAGGGCCCAATGAGCAGTTCTTC. The chain combines TRBV6-2 or TRBV6-3 with TRBJ2-1; TRBD2 agrees at 13 bases. In germline, CDR1 is MNHEY, CDR2 SVGEGT. The CDR3 is made up of 15 amino acids. The J segment lost 6 bases and the V segment lost 6 bases, leaving 5 bases of the junction unmatched.

V and J are TRBV2 and TRBJ2-3, with D uncertain. V was cut by 6 bases and J by 4 bases, with 8 bases left in between. Germline V CDR1 and CDR2: SNHLY, FYNNEI. The CDR3 runs 12 residues. The CDR3 region is CASRSEADTQYF. Written as DNA, the CDR3 is TGTGCCAGCAGGAGTGAGGCAGATACGCAGTATTTT.

This clone was detected only once. This CDR3 is CATSRDYSNTEAFF. In DNA form, the CDR3 reads TGTGCCACCAGCAGAGATTACTCTAACACTGAAGCTTTCTTT. The chain combines TRBV15 with TRBJ1-1; D is unresolved. Germline values: CDR1 LNHNV, CDR2 YYDKDF (reference sequence). The CDR3 is 14 amino acids. V lost 0 bases and J lost 2, with 7 bases in between.

As for this clone: The same CDR3 can be traced to other DNA sequences in this sample. The chain employs TRBV28 and TRBJ2-7; D is possibly TRBD2 (5 bases). Germline V gives CDR1 MDHEN, CDR2 SYDVKM. The CDR3 has 13 residues. V was pared by 6 bases and J by 4 bases, with 13 bases between. The CDR3 is CASSPSGTYEQYF. CDR3 nucleotides: TGTGCCAGCAGCCCTTCGGGAACGTACGAGCAGTACTTC.

The chain uses TRBV5-6 and TRBJ1-1; maybe TRBD1 (5 bases). V gave up 4 bases and J gave up 3 bases, with 25 bases separating them. Per germline, CDR1 SGHDT and CDR2 YYEEEE. The CDR3 is 18 amino acids. CDR3 sequence (DNA): TGTGCCAGCAGCAACATCAGGGATAAGGCTGGAGAACACACTGAAGCTTTCTTT. Protein sequence: CASSNIRDKAGEHTEAFF.

This clone came up once. J is TRBJ1-4 and V is TRBV11-2, with no clear D. The germline gives CDR1 SGHAT, CDR2 FQNNGV. The CDR3 sequence is 16 residues long. Trimming took off 1 base at V and 0 bases at J, with 9 bases between the two ends. The CDR3: CASSLGRIATNEKLFF. The DNA for the CDR3 is TGTGCCAGCAGCTTAGGCAGGATCGCAACTAATGAAAAACTGTTTTTT.

V is TRBV6-2 or TRBV6-3 and J is TRBJ2-2; D might be TRBD1 (6 bases). The CDR3 covers 18 residues. V was pared by 2 bases and J by 6 bases, with 22 bases between. CDR1 is MNHEY, CDR2 SVGEGT, per germline. CDR3 region: CASSYLQVIGGRAGELFF. In nucleotides, the CDR3 is TGTGCCAGCAGTTACCTGCAGGTGATAGGGGGTCGAGCCGGGGAGCTGTTTTTT.

Concerning this clone itself: This likely stems from a read error, as it lies one base from a far larger clone. This chain joins TRBV4-2 and TRBJ2-3, with D maybe TRBD2 (7 bases). The CDR3 extends over 16 amino acids. Germline CDR1 LGHNA, CDR2 YNFKEQ. The CDR3: CARSQERGGGTDTQYF. CDR3 in DNA: TGTGCCCGCAGCCAAGAACGAGGGGGGGGGACAGATACGCAGTATTTT.

This clone has just one count. The chain is built from TRBV11-2 and TRBJ1-2; 12 nucleotides agree with TRBD1. V shed 1 base and J 5 bases; nucleotides not matched to a gene: 5. There are 16 residues in the CDR3. The germline V gene encodes CDR1 SGHAT and CDR2 FQNNGV. This CDR3 reads CASSLVGQGAKYGYTF. The CDR3 region has the DNA TGTGCCAGCAGCTTAGTGGGACAGGGGGCAAAATATGGCTACACCTTC.

V and J are TRBV7-8 and TRBJ1-1, with 7 bases aligning to TRBD1. The junction had 10 bases not matched to a gene; V was cut back by 4 bases and J by 8 bases. Per the germline V gene, CDR1 is SGHVS and CDR2 is FQNEAQ. The CDR3 sequence is 14 residues long. CDR3: CASSYTSGGTEAFF. The CDR3 coding sequence is TGTGCCAGCAGCTATACATCAGGGGGTACAGAAGCTTTCTTT.

The chain couples TRBV7-3 to TRBJ2-1; D call uncertain. Germline CDR1 is SGHTA and CDR2 is FQGTGA. Trimming took 5 bases from V and 11 from J, leaving 13 bases between them. The CDR3 extends over 12 amino acids. CDR3 in DNA: TGTGCCAGCAGCCTTGGGCAGACCCAGCAGTTCTTC. This translates into CASSLGQTQQFF. The entire variable domain, with the rest obtained from reference TRBV7-3 and TRBJ2-1, is as follows: GAGVSQTPSNKVTEKGKYVELRCDPISGHTALYWYRQSLGQGPEFLIYFQGTGAADDSGLPNDRFFAVRPEGSVSTLKIQRTERGDSAVYLCASSLGQTQQFFGPGTRLTVL.

The genes are TRBV7-9 and TRBJ1-1, with 10 bases lining up with TRBD1. Unmatched junction bases numbered 10, after V lost 5 bases and J lost 1 base. This CDR3 contains 17 residues. Germline V gene sequence: CDR1 SEHNR, CDR2 FQNEAQ (reference sequence). The chain's CDR3 is CASSHKRDRGRNTEAFF. CDR3 in DNA: TGTGCCAGCAGCCATAAACGGGACAGGGGAAGGAACACTGAAGCTTTCTTT.